This T cell receptor beta chain is drawn from a study of T cells in Graves' hyperthyroidism and ophthalmopathy. RNA transcripts yielded amplified TCR beta CDR3 regions. The HTBI primer set was used in a first-round RT-PCR of the TCR CDR3. TCRdb passed the multiplex PCR reads through MiXCR, listing each CDR3 protein once. The profile shows about 570,000 distinct CDR3 sequences, under 60% of them singletons. CDR1 is WSHSY and CDR2 is SAAADI in the germline V gene. The CDR3 is made up of 13 amino acids. V lost 8 bases to trimming and J lost 3 bases, with 14 bases between them. The chain combines TRBV10-2 with TRBJ2-7; tentative D call: TRBD1 (6 bases). The source of this sequence is an adult woman with Graves' disease, either hyperthyroidism or ophthalmopathy (not recorded which). The material sequenced was peripheral blood or thyroid tissue (not recorded which). The CDR3 loop reads CASGRTRGYEQYF. The DNA of the CDR3 is TGCGCCAGCGGGAGAACCAGGGGCTACGAGCAGTACTTC.